The T cell receptor (beta chain) under discussion was sequenced for a study of identical twins. This clonotype was counted ten times or more. The antigen is not known. General study results and limits: Excess sharing between twins was weaker in beta out-of-frame sequences.

The CDR3 contains 13 residues. Deletions cut 5 bases from V and 2 bases from J, with 12 bases between. Germline V CDR1 and CDR2: SQVTM, ANQGSEA. The cDNA had a unique molecular identifier and a template-switch universal primer site. In TCRdb, the 5' RACE reads were re-called with MiXCR into one record per CDR3 protein. Here the sample spans roughly 470,000 distinct CDR3 sequences, around 15% being singletons. All of the donors were Caucasians in good health. These same data were also listed under a study on yellow fever vaccine responses in identical twins. That source reports: Vaccine-induced T cell responses in twins were reportedly observed to appear partly convergent, partly personalized.

The sample consisted of CD4+ T cells sorted from blood. The V call is TRBV29-1, the J call TRBJ2-5, with D hard to call. The receptor was isolated from a woman aged 18-29 years in good health. CDR3 residues: CSVPHGKQETQYF. The CDR3 nucleotides read TGCAGCGTTCCCCACGGAAAGCAAGAGACCCAGTACTTC.